This T cell receptor (beta chain) was obtained from a study of cytomegalovirus exposure and HLA in healthy donors. The study ran its PCR with 60 Vbeta and 13 Jbeta primers. Some clones are missing from TCRdb's copy, which holds only in-frame ones; the method was immunoSEQ multiplex PCR. The repertoire includes about 110,000 clones, roughly 78% of them detected once, and 3.1% sits in the top ten. CDR1 and CDR2 (germline): SGHAT, FQNNGV. The CDR3 runs to 19 residues. V lost 3 bases, J lost 8 bases, and 20 bases stayed unmatched. The clonotype comes from a woman between 40 and 55 years old in good health and CMV-seronegative. Material for sequencing was PBMCs. The chain is built from TRBV11-2 and TRBJ1-2; 11 positions agree with TRBD1. CDR3 DNA sequence: TGTGCCAGCAGCTTCCTCGGACAGGGGGCGCGACCCCGGCGTCAAGGCTACACCTTC. Residues: CASSFLGQGARPRRQGYTF.